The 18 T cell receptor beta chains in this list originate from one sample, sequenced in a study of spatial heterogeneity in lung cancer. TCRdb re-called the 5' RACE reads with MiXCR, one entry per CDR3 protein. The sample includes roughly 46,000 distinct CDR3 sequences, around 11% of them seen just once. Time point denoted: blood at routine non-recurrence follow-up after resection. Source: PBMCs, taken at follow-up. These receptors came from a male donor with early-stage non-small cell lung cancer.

The DNA for the CDR3 is TGTGCCAGCTCACCCGTAATTGACAGGCCAACAGATACGCAGTATTTT. Residues: CASSPVIDRPTDTQYF. The J gene is TRBJ2-3, the V gene TRBV18; a possible D gene is TRBD1 (6 bases). This CDR3 has 16 amino acids. CDR1 is KGHSH and CDR2 is LQKENI in the germline V gene. V was shortened by 3 bases and J by 3 bases, with 16 bases between the two germline ends.

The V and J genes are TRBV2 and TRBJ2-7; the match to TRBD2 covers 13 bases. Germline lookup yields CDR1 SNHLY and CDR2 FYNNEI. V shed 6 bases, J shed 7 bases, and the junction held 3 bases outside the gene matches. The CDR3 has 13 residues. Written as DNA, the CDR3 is TGTGCCAGCAGGACGGGACTAGCGGGAGAGCAGTACTTC. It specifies CASRTGLAGEQYF.

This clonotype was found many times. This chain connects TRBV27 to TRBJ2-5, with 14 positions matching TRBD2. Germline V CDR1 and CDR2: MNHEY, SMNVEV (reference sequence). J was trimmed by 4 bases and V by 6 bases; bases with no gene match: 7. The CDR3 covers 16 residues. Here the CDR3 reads CASSHGLAGGPETQYF. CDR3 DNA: TGTGCCAGCAGCCACGGACTAGCGGGAGGCCCAGAGACCCAGTACTTC.

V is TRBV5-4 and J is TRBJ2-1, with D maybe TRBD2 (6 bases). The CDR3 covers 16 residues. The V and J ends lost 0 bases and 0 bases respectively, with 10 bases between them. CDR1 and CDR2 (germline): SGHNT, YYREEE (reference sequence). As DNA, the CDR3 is TGTGCCAGCAGCTTGGATGCGGGGAGCTCCTACAATGAGCAGTTCTTC. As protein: CASSLDAGSSYNEQFF.

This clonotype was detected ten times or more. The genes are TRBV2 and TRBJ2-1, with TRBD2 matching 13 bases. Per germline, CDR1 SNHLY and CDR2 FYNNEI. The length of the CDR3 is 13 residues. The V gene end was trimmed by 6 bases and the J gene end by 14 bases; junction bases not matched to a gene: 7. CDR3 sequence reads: CASRPGLAGDKFF. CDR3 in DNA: TGTGCCAGCAGGCCTGGACTAGCGGGAGATAAGTTCTTC. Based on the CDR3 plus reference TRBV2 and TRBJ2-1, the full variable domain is EPEVTQTPSHQVTQMGQEVILRCVPISNHLYFYWYRQILGQKVEFLVSFYNNEISEKSEIFDDQFSVERPDGSNFTLKIRSTKLEDSAMYFCASRPGLAGDKFFGPGTRLTVL.

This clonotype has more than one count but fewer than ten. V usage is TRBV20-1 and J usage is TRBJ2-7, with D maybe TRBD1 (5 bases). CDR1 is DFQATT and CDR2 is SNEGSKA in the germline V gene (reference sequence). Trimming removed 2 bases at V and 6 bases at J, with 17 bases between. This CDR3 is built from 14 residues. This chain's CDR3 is CSARNVQVDGEQYF. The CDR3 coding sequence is TGCAGTGCTAGAAACGTACAGGTAGACGGCGAGCAGTACTTC.

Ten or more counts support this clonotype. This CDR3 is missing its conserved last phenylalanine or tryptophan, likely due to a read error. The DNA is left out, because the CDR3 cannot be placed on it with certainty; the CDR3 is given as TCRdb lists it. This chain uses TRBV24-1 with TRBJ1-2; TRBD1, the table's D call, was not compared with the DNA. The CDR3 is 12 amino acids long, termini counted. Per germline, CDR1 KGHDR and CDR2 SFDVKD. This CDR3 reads CATNRDTSVAII.

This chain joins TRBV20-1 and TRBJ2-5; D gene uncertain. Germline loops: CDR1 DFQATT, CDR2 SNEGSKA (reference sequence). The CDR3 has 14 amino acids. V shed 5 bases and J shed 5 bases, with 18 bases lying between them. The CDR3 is CSARVVGSLETQYF. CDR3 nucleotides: TGCAGTGCTCGCGTGGTGGGTAGCTTGGAGACCCAGTACTTC.

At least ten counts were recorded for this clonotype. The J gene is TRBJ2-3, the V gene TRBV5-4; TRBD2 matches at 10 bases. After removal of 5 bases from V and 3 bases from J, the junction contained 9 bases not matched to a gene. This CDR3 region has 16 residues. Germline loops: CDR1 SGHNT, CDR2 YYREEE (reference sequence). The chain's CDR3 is CASSSIAGGPTDTQYF. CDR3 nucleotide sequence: TGTGCCAGCAGTAGTATAGCGGGGGGCCCGACAGATACGCAGTATTTT.

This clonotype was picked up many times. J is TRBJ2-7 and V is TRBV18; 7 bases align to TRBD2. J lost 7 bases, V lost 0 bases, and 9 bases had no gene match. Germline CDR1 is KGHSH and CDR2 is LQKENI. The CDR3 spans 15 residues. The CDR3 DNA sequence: TGTGCCAGCTCACCACCGATTAGCGGGCGGTGGGAGCAGTACTTC. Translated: CASSPPISGRWEQYF.

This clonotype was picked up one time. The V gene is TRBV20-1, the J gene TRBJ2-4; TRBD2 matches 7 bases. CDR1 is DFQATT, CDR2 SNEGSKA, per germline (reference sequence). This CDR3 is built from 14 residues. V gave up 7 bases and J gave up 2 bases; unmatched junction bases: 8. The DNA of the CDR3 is TGCAGTGTATCGAACGGGAGGACCAAAAACATTCAGTACTTC. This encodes CSVSNGRTKNIQYF.

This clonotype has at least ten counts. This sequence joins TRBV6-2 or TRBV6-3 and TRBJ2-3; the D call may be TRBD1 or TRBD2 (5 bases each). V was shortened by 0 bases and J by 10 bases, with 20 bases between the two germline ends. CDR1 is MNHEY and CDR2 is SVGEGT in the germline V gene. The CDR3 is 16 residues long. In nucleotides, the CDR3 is TGTGCCAGCAGTTACTCGACCTCTGGGACCTACAAAGCGCAGTATTTT. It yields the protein CASSYSTSGTYKAQYF.

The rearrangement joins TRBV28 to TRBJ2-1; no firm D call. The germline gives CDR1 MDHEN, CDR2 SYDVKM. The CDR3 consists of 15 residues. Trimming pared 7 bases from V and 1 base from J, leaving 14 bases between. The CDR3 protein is CASNPRPNSYNEQFF. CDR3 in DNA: TGTGCCAGCAACCCGCGGCCTAATTCCTACAATGAGCAGTTCTTC.

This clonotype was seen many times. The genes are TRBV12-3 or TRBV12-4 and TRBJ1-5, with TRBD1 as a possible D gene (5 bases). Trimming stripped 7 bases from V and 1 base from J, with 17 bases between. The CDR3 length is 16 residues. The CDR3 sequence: CASTKWEGSSNQPQHF. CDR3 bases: TGTGCCAGCACCAAATGGGAGGGGAGCAGCAATCAGCCCCAGCATTTT.

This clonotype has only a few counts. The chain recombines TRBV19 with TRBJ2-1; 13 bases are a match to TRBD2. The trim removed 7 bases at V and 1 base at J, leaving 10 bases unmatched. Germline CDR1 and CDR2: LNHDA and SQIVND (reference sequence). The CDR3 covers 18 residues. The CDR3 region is CASTPGLAGASSYNEQFF. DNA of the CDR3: TGTGCCAGTACCCCAGGACTAGCGGGGGCCTCTTCCTACAATGAGCAGTTCTTC.

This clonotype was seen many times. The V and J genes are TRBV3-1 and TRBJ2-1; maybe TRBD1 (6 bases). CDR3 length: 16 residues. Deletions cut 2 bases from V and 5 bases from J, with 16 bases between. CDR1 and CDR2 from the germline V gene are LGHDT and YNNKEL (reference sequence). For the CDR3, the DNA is TGTGCCAGCAGCCAACCCTCGAGGGACATTAACAATGAGCAGTTCTTC. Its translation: CASSQPSRDINNEQFF.

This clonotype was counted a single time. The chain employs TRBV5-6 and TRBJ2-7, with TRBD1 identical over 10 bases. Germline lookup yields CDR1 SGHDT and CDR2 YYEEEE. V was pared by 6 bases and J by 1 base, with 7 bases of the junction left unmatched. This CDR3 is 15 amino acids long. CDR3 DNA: TGTGCCAGCACTAAGGACAGGGGGGTATCCTACGAGCAGTACTTC. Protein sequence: CASTKDRGVSYEQYF.

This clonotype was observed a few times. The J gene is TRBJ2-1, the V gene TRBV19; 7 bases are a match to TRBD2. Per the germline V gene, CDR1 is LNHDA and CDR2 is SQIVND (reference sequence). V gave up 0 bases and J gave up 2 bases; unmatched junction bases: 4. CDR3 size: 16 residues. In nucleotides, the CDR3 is TGTGCCAGTAGTATAGACCTAGCGGTAACCTACAATGAGCAGTTCTTC. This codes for CASSIDLAVTYNEQFF.